Listed below are T cell receptor delta chains from one sample, sequenced in a study of gamma-delta T cells after stem cell transplantation. TCRdb fed the RT-PCR reads to CATT. The profile shows about 1,800 delta-chain clones, roughly 18% of them singletons. Sequencing was done on a sample of gamma-delta T cells. The origin of the receptors is a human donor. It is not recorded whose cells these are; they may come from a transplant donor. CDR3s include the opening cysteine and the closing phenylalanine or tryptophan. Fields, in order: D gene, clone size, J gene, V gene, CDR3 DNA, CDR3 protein. A D gene is named only where the DNA matches it firmly. The size of a clone is reported for some rows only, either as once, few or many, or as a class for expanded clones.

TRDD3,medium-sized,TRDJ1,TRDV2,TGTGCCTGTGACGGACTACTGGGGGATACCGCAGCGAACACCGATAAACTCATCTTT,CACDGLLGDTAANTDKLIF
TRDD3,few,TRDJ1,TRDV2,TGTGCTTGTGACACGGCTGGGGGATACGCCTCTTCTATTCGTACACTCATCTTT,CACDTAGGYASSIRTLIF
-,-,TRDJ1,TRDV2,TGTGCCTGTGACACCGGAGGGGATGCCCAGCGGGGGACCGATAAACTCATCTTT,CACDTGGDAQRGTDKLIF
TRDD3,medium-sized,TRDJ1,TRDV1,TGTGCTCTTGGGGAACCCAGTTCCACCTCGGGCTACTGGGGGATACCTACCGATAAACTCATCTTT,CALGEPSSTSGYWGIPTDKLIF
TRDD2,medium-sized,TRDJ1,TRDV1,TGTGCTCTTGGGGAAGGAAGCCTTCCTAATTCTAACTGGGTCACCGATAAACTCATCTTT,CALGEGSLPNSNWVTDKLIF
TRDD3,large,TRDJ1,TRDV2,TGTGCCTGTGACACCGTTTCCCCGGTACTGGGGGACACCGATAAACTCATCTTT,CACDTVSPVLGDTDKLIF
-,few,TRDJ1,TRDV1,TGTGCTATTGGGGTCAGCAGTCCTACTTGGGGGACATTGACCGATAAACTCATCTTT,CAIGVSSPTWGTLTDKLIF
TRDD3,-,TRDJ1,TRDV2,TGTGCCTGTGACACCCTCCAATTACTGGTGGATACGACCGATAAACTCATCTTT,CACDTLQLLVDTTDKLIF
TRDD3,medium-sized,TRDJ1,TRDV2,TGTGCCTGTGCTGGATTGGGGGATATGGGGTACACCGATAAACTCATCTTT,CACAGLGDMGYTDKLIF
TRDD3,-,TRDJ4,TRDV2,TGTGCCTGTGACACCGGCGAGATGGGGGATACCGATTATGCAGCCGAAACCCTGATCTTT,CACDTGEMGDTDYAAETLIF
-,-,TRDJ1,TRDV1,TGTGCTCTTGGGGAACTAGTGGGGCCTTCCGTGCTGGGGGCCTACACCGATAAACTCATCTTT,CALGELVGPSVLGAYTDKLIF
-,-,TRDJ1,TRDV1,TGTGCTATTGGGGGGGGCACCTCCACCGCTCCCGGAAGGGGGGAACAAACGCCTAAACTCATCTTT,CAIGGGTSTAPGRGEQTPKLIF
-,few,TRDJ1,TRDV2,TGTGCCTGTGACACCGGACGGGGGGAGACCGATAAACTCATCTTT,CACDTGRGETDKLIF
TRDD3,medium-sized,TRDJ1,TRDV2,TGTGCCTGTGACACCCTGGGGGATAGGACCGATAAACTCATCTTT,CACDTLGDRTDKLIF
TRDD3,-,TRDJ1,TRDV2,TGTGCCTGTGACGAATTGGGGGATACGCGAGAAGTCGGCTCGGGAGGACCAACCGATAAACTCATCTTT,CACDELGDTREVGSGGPTDKLIF
TRDD3,-,TRDJ1,TRDV2,TGTGCCTGTGACAAAAGTCGTACTGGGGACATAAACACCGATAAACTCATCTTT,CACDKSRTGDINTDKLIF
TRDD3,-,TRDJ1,TRDV1,TGTGCTCTTGGGGAGCGGCTTCCTATCCCCTCTTACTGGGGGATACCAAAGTACACCGATAAACTCATCTTT,CALGERLPIPSYWGIPKYTDKLIF
TRDD3,medium-sized,TRDJ2,TRDV2,TGTGCCTGTGACACCTGGGGGATGACAGCACAACTCTTCTTT,CACDTWGMTAQLFF
-,medium-sized,TRDJ1,TRDV1,TGTGCTCTTGGGGAACGATTCTCCTCCTACCCGGATATTGGGGACACCGATAAACTCATCTTT,CALGERFSSYPDIGDTDKLIF
-,large,TRDJ1,TRDV3,TGTGCCTGCGGCTGCGTCGGGGCGACGGACACCGATAAACTCATCTTT,CACGCVGATDTDKLIF
TRDD3,-,TRDJ1,TRDV1,TGTGCTCTTGGGGCCGTCACGGCCTGCAGAATGTGGTACTGGGGGCCTCACACCGATAAACTCATCTTT,CALGAVTACRMWYWGPHTDKLIF
-,large,TRDJ1,TRDV1,TGTGCTCTTGGGGAAACCGCTACGCCGTACTTAATGGAGGGCACCGATAAACTCATCTTT,CALGETATPYLMEGTDKLIF
TRDD3,medium-sized,TRDJ1,TRDV3,TGTGCCTCAGGGGACTCTACGACGACTGGGGGGAGGGCCAACACCGATAAACTCATCTTT,CASGDSTTTGGRANTDKLIF
-,-,TRDJ1,TRDV3,TGTGCCTTGTTATCTGGTGCTTATACGGTCGATACACTCATCTTT,CALLSGAYTVDTLIF
-,-,TRDJ1,TRDV1,TGTGCTCTTGGGGAAACCCTTTTTACCAGCCGGGATTCCTCCCCGTACACCGATAAACTCATCTTT,CALGETLFTSRDSSPYTDKLIF
-,-,TRDJ1,TRDV2,TGTGCCTGTGACAGAATAGGGGCCGATAAACTCATCTTT,CACDRIGADKLIF
-,-,TRDJ1,TRDV1,TGTGCTCTTGGAGCGCCGGCTGGGTACGGTGAGATTACGTACACCGATAAACTCATCTTT,CALGAPAGYGEITYTDKLIF
TRDD2,few,TRDJ1,TRDV1,TGTGCTATTGGGGAAGAAACTTCCTACGGGTCCTGGCAGGCCGGTAAACTCATCTTT,CAIGEETSYGSWQAGKLIF
-,once,TRDJ1,TRDV2,TGTGCCTGTGACACTCTCCCTTCTAGGGCTGTGTCCTCTTACAACGATACACTCATCTTT,CACDTLPSRAVSSYNDTLIF
-,few,TRDJ1,TRDV1,TGTGCTCGTGGGGACCGAGAGAACGATAAACTCATCTTT,CARGDRENDKLIF
TRDD3,medium-sized,TRDJ1,TRDV1,TGTGCTCTGTGGGGCTTCCTACCTGTACTGGGGGATACGGACACCGATAAACTCATCTTT,CALWGFLPVLGDTDTDKLIF
TRDD3,-,TRDJ1,TRDV1,TGTGCTCTTGGGGAATTGGGCCGCTGGGGGACCGATAAACTCATCTTT,CALGELGRWGTDKLIF
-,-,TRDJ1,TRDV2,TGTGCCTGTGACATTATCTCTACTGTGGGACGAAACACCGATAAACTCATCTTT,CACDIISTVGRNTDKLIF
-,medium-sized,TRDJ1,TRDV2,TGTGCCTGTGACCCTATACTGAACACCGATAAACTCATCTTT,CACDPILNTDKLIF
TRDD3,medium-sized,TRDJ1,TRDV1,TGTGCTCTTGGGGAACTAGTGGGGCCTTCCGTACTGGGGGCCTACACCGATAAACTCATCTTT,CALGELVGPSVLGAYTDKLIF
-,-,TRDJ1,TRDV1,TGTGCTCTTGGGGAATATTCCTTTGGACGAGGGCCAGATAAACTCATCTTT,CALGEYSFGRGPDKLIF
-,-,TRDJ1,TRDV1,TGTGCTCTTGGGGAACCTGGCACCTCGTACACCGATAAACTCATCTTT,CALGEPGTSYTDKLIF
TRDD3,large,TRDJ1,TRDV2,TGTGCCTGTGACTCTCTCATGGGGGATACGGTCACCGATAAACTCATCTTT,CACDSLMGDTVTDKLIF
-,-,TRDJ1,TRDV3,TGTGCCTTTACGGCGGGGATTCCGCTGTACACCGATAAACTCATCTTT,CAFTAGIPLYTDKLIF
-,-,TRDJ1,TRDV1,TGTGCTCTTGGGGAACCGCGGTCTTCCTACGGGGGCGCCCAGCTTAAGAAAACTGGGGGACACGTATCGTACACCGATAAACTCATCTTT,CALGEPRSSYGGAQLKKTGGHVSYTDKLIF
-,-,TRDJ1,TRDV3,TGTGCCTTTTCTTTTATCGGCCTTCCTACATGTCTGGGGGATTCTAGCGATAAACTCATCTTT,CAFSFIGLPTCLGDSSDKLIF
-,medium-sized,TRDJ1,TRDV2,TGTGCCTGTGATCCGGTACTGGGAACCGATAAACTCATCTTT,CACDPVLGTDKLIF
-,-,TRDJ3,TRDV2,TGTGCCTGTGACACCCTGAGCTACTGGGACACCCGCCATATTTTTTTC,CACDTLSYWDTRHIFF
-,-,TRDJ1,TRDV2,TGTGCCTGTGACACCGTTCCTAATCCTGTGGGATCGTACACCGATAACCTCATCTTT,CACDTVPNPVGSYTDNLIF
TRDD3,once,TRDJ1,TRDV2,TGTGCCTGTGACCCCTGCAGCTCGGCTGGGGGATGCAAGAGCGATAAACTCATCTTT,CACDPCSSAGGCKSDKLIF
TRDD3,-,TRDJ4,TRDV1,TGTGCTCTTGGGGAACCACCTTCCGGGGGGATAAGCAGACCCCTGATCTTT,CALGEPPSGGISRPLIF
-,few,TRDJ1,TRDV2,TGTGCCTGTGACATTCTGGGGACCACCGATAAACTCATCTTT,CACDILGTTDKLIF
TRDD3,few,TRDJ1,TRDV3,TGTGCCTCTTCACCGGTTCTACCTGCTTACTGGGGGATACGGATGTACACCGATAAACTCATCTTT,CASSPVLPAYWGIRMYTDKLIF
TRDD3,-,TRDJ1,TRDV2,TGTGCCTGTGACTGTACTGGGGGGATGTACACCGATAAACTCATCTTT,CACDCTGGMYTDKLIF
TRDD3,-,TRDJ1,TRDV1,TGTGCTCTTGGGATCCCCATTCCTTCCTACCTTACTGGGGGATATCCCCCGTACACCGATAAACTCATCTTT,CALGIPIPSYLTGGYPPYTDKLIF
TRDD3,-,TRDJ1,TRDV2,TGTGCCTGGAGCAAATCTGTGGGGGACCGACAAAACCAATATTACACCGATAAACTCATCTTT,CAWSKSVGDRQNQYYTDKLIF
TRDD3,few,TRDJ1,TRDV1,TGTGCTCTTGGGGAACTAGAGCCCCCCGGCTGGGGGATTTTGCTGTACACCGATAAACTCATCTTT,CALGELEPPGWGILLYTDKLIF
TRDD3,few,TRDJ1,TRDV2,TGTGCCTGTGACGCCCTTACAGAGGGATACCACACCGATAAACTCATCTTT,CACDALTEGYHTDKLIF
TRDD3,medium-sized,TRDJ1,TRDV2,TGTGCCTGTGACACCGCGTATGGGGGATACGCCAACACCGATAAACTCATCTTT,CACDTAYGGYANTDKLIF